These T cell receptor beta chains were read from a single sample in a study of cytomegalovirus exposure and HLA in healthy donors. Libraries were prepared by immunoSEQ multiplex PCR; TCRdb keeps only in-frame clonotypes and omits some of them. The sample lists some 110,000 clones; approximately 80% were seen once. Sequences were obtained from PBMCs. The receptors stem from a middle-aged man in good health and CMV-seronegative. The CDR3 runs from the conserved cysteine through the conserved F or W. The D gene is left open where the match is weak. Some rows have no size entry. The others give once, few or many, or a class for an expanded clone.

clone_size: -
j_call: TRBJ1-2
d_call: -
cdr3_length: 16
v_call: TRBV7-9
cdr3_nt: TGTGCCAGCAGCTTATTGCGCAGTACTACTAACTATGGCTACACCTTC
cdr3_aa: CASSLLRSTTNYGYTF

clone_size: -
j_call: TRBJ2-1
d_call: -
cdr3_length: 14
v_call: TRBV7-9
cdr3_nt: TGTGCCAGCAGCTCACAGAGCTCCTACAATGAGCAGTTCTTC
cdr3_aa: CASSSQSSYNEQFF

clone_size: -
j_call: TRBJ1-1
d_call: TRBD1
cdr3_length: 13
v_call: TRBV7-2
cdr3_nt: TGTGCCAGCAGCTCCCAGGGGGCCACTGAAGCTTTCTTT
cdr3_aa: CASSSQGATEAFF

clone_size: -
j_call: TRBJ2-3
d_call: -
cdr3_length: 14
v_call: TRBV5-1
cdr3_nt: TGCGCCAGCAGCTTGGGGACAGTGACAGATACGCAGTATTTT
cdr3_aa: CASSLGTVTDTQYF

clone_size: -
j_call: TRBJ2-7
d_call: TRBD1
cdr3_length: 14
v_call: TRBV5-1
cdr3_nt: TGCGCCAGCAGTCAGGGGACAGGGTCGGCCGAGCAGTACTTC
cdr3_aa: CASSQGTGSAEQYF

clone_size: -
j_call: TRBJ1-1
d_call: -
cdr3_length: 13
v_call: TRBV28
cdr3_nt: TGTGCCAGCATTGAGCGGCCGAACACTGAAGCTTTCTTT
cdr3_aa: CASIERPNTEAFF

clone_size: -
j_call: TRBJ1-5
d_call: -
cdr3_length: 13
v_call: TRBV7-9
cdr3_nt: TGTGCCAGCAGCTTCGGGGGCAATCAGCCCCAGCATTTT
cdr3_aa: CASSFGGNQPQHF

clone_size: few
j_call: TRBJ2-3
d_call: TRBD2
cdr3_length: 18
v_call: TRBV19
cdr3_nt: TGTGCCAGTAGAAAGATGGGACTAGCGGGTTCTAGCACAGATACGCAGTATTTT
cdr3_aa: CASRKMGLAGSSTDTQYF

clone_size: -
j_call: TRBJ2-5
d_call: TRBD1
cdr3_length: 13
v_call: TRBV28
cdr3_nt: TGTGCCAGCGGTGGGACAGGTCAAGAGACCCAGTACTTC
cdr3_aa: CASGGTGQETQYF

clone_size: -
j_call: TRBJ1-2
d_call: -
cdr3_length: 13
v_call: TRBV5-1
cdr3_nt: TGCGCCAGCAGCTTGGATGGCAGCTATGGCTACACCTTC
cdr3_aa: CASSLDGSYGYTF

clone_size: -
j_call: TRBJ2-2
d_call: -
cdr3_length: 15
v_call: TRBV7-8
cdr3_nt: TGTGCCAGCAGGCCCCCCAGGGCGAACACCGGGGAGCTGTTTTTT
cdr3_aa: CASRPPRANTGELFF

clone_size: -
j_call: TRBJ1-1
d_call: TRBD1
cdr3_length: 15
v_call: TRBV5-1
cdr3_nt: TGCGCCAGCAGCCCGACCCGACAGGGTAGCACTGAAGCTTTCTTT
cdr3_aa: CASSPTRQGSTEAFF

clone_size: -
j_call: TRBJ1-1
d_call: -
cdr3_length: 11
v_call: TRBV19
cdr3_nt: TGTGCCAGTCGAACGGACACTGAAGCTTTCTTT
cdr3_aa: CASRTDTEAFF

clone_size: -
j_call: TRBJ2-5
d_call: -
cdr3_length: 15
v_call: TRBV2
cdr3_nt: TGTGCCAGCAGTGATAGCAGGACAGATCAAGAGACCCAGTACTTC
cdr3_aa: CASSDSRTDQETQYF

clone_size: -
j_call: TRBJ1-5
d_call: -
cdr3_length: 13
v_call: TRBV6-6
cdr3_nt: TGTGCCAGCAGTCCGGACAGAAATCAGCCCCAGCATTTT
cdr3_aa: CASSPDRNQPQHF

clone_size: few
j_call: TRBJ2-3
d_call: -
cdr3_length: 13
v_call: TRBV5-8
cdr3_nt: TGTGCCAGCAGCGAAAACGTGAAAGGTGCAGGGGATTTT
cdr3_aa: CASSENVKGAGDF

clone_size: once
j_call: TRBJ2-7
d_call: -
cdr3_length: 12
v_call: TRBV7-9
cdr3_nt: TGTGCCAGCAGCTTAGGCGGGTGGGAGCAGTACTTC
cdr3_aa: CASSLGGWEQYF

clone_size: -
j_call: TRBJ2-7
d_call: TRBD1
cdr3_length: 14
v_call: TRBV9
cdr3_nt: TGTGCCAGCAGCGGAGGGGGCAGAGCCTACGAGCAGTACTTC
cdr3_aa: CASSGGGRAYEQYF

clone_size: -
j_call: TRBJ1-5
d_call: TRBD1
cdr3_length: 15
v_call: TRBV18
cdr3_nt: TGTGCCAGCTCACCTGGGCAGGGGGGCTACCAGCCCCAGCATTTT
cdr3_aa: CASSPGQGGYQPQHF

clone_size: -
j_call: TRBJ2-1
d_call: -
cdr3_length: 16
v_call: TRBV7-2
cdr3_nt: TGTGCCAGCAGCTTATCGCGGGGTATCCCTAACAATGAGCAGTTCTTC
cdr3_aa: CASSLSRGIPNNEQFF

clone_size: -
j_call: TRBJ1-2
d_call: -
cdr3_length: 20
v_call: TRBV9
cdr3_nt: TGTGCCAGCAGCGTAGCTCTAGGGCGGGACTCTCGTCCGGGGAACTATGGCTACACCTTC
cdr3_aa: CASSVALGRDSRPGNYGYTF

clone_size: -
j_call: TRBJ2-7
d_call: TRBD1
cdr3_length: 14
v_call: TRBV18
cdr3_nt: TGTGCCAGCTCACTCCCGGGACAGGTCTACGAGCAGTACTTC
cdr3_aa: CASSLPGQVYEQYF

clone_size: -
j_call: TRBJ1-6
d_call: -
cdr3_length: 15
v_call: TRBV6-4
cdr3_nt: TGTGCCAGCAGTGACTCGGGGCAGGGAAGGTCACCCCTCCACTTT
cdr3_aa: CASSDSGQGRSPLHF

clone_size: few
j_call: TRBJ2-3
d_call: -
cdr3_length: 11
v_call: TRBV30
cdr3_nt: TGTGCCTGGAAAGGAGGAGATACGCAGTATTTT
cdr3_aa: CAWKGGDTQYF

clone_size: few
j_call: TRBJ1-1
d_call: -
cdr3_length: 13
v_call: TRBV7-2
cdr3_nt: TGTGCCAGCAGCCCTAGGGGGTTTACTGAAGCTTTCTTT
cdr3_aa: CASSPRGFTEAFF

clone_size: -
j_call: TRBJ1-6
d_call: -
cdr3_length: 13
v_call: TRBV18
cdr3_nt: TGTGCCAGCTCACCAAACGGGTATTCACCCCTCCACTTT
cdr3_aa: CASSPNGYSPLHF

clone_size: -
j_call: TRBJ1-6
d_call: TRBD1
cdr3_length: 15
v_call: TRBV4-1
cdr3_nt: TGCGCCAGCAGCTTGGGACAGGGGATTAATTCACCCCTCCACTTT
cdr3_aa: CASSLGQGINSPLHF